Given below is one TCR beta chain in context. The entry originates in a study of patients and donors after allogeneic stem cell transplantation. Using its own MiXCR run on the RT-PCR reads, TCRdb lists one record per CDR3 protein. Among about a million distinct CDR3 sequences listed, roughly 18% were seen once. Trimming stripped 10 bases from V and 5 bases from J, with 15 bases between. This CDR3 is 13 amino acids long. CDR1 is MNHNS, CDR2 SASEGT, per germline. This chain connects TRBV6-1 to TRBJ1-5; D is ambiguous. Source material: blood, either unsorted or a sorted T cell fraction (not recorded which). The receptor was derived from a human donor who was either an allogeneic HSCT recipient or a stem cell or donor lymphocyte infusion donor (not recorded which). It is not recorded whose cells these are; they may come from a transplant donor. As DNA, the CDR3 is TGTGCCACCCGCCGGCGGTACGATCAGCCCCAGCATTTT. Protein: CATRRRYDQPQHF.